These 8 T cell receptor beta chains came from one sample sequenced in a study of control samples from healthy donors and cancer patients. Sequencing used immunoSEQ multiplex PCR; TCRdb keeps in-frame clones, though not all of them. The listing contains under 200,000 clones. Input material: blood. The receptors originated from a woman under 40 in good health.

V is TRBV10-3 and J is TRBJ2-3; perhaps TRBD2 as D (5 bases). The CDR3 runs 15 residues. V was cut by 4 bases and J by 0 bases, with 11 bases left in between. Germline V gene lookup returns CDR1 ENHRY and CDR2 SYGVKD. The CDR3 reads CAISGETASTDTQYF. CDR3 nucleotide sequence: TGTGCCATCAGTGGGGAGACGGCCAGCACAGATACGCAGTATTTT.

The chain links TRBV28 to TRBJ1-2, with 7 bases matching TRBD1. CDR3 length equals 13 residues. V lost 5 bases, J lost 7 bases, and 7 bases stayed unmatched. Per the germline V gene, CDR1 is MDHEN and CDR2 is SYDVKM. The CDR3 protein is CASSDRVLSGYTF. CDR3 coding DNA: TGTGCCAGCAGTGACAGGGTCCTGAGTGGCTACACCTTC.

CDR3 DNA: TGTGCCAGCAGCCATAGCGGGACAGGGTTGGAGACCCAGTACTTC. Protein product: CASSHSGTGLETQYF. The chain links TRBV7-8 to TRBJ2-5; D may be TRBD1 (9 bases). V was pared by 5 bases and J by 5 bases, with 18 bases between. Looked up from germline, CDR1 is SGHVS and CDR2 is FQNEAQ. The CDR3 is made up of 15 amino acids.

This chain connects TRBV5-1 to TRBJ2-3; the D gene is possibly TRBD1 (8 bases). The CDR3 runs to 16 residues. The germline gives CDR1 SGHRS, CDR2 YFSETQ. V was pared by 4 bases and J by 4 bases, with 19 bases between. CDR3 coding DNA: TGCGCCAGCAGCGTCCTTCTTACAGGGGGGGCAGATACGCAGTATTTT. It is translated as CASSVLLTGGADTQYF. The full variable domain, rest sourced from reference TRBV5-1 and TRBJ2-3, is KAGVTQTPRYLIKTRGQQVTLSCSPISGHRSVSWYQQTPGQGLQFLFEYFSETQRNKGNFPGRFSGRQFSNSRSEMNVSTLELGDSALYLCASSVLLTGGADTQYFGPGTRLTVL.

The rearrangement uses TRBV28 and TRBJ2-3, with D perhaps TRBD1 or TRBD2 (5 bases each). CDR3 length: 15 amino acids. Trimming took 2 bases from V and 2 from J, leaving 11 bases between them. Germline assignment: CDR1 MDHEN and CDR2 SYDVKM. CDR3 in DNA: TGTGCCAGCAGTTTAGGGGGTTCAATCACAGATACGCAGTATTTT. Translated, it gives CASSLGGSITDTQYF.

For the CDR3, the DNA is TGTGCCAGCAGTTACCAAGAGACCCAGTACTTC. It codes for CASSYQETQYF. This chain links TRBV6-6 with TRBJ2-5; D is ambiguous. The ends were cut back, 2 bases at V and 2 bases at J, with 0 bases in the middle. The CDR3 covers 11 residues. Looked up from germline, CDR1 is MNHNY and CDR2 is SVGAGI (reference sequence).

V usage is TRBV11-2 and J usage is TRBJ2-3; D might be TRBD2 (6 bases). This CDR3 comprises 13 residues. V lost 8 bases and J lost 0, with 9 bases in between. The germline gives CDR1 SGHAT, CDR2 FQNNGV. This chain's CDR3 is CASRDFSTDTQYF. CDR3 coding DNA: TGTGCCAGCCGGGACTTTAGCACAGATACGCAGTATTTT.

The chain links TRBV30 to TRBJ1-1, with unresolved D. Trimming cost V 1 base and J 4 bases, with 10 bases left between them. Germline V gene lookup returns CDR1 GTSNPN and CDR2 SVGIG (reference sequence). The CDR3 length is 13 residues. In DNA, the CDR3 is TGTGCCTGGAGTGACGACCCGGGCACTGAAGCTTTCTTT. Residues: CAWSDDPGTEAFF.